The clone carrying this T cell receptor beta chain was picked up one time. These data originate in a study of shared clonotypes between healthy human individuals. Study as a whole: Donors consisted of two women and a few men between 18 and 49.

The CDR3 consists of 14 residues. The germline gives CDR1 MNHEY, CDR2 SMNVEV (reference sequence). The V segment lost 3 bases and the J segment 3 bases; nucleotides outside the gene matches: 3. Naive CD8 cells, CD45RO-negative and positively selected for CCR7, excluded terminally differentiated effector memory CD45RA+ cells. Splitting of each subset's genomic DNA was done evenly across several immunoSEQ plates. TCRdb keeps only in-frame clones here, not all; method: immunoSEQ multiplex PCR. This repertoire shows hundreds of thousands of clones, 92% found once; its top ten account for more than 20%. This TCR derives from a man aged 25-40 years in good health. The chain couples TRBV27 to TRBJ1-2; TRBD1 aligns across 8 bases. The sample was naive CD8+ T cells sorted from blood. The CDR3 bases are TGTGCCAGCAGTTTCGGACAGGGCTACTATGGCTACACCTTC. It specifies CASSFGQGYYGYTF.